This T cell receptor beta chain came from a study of human T cells and chemical hapten exposure listed by TCRdb under 2021. For the wider study: For sensitization, 2% DPC in acetone was applied to a 2 cm by 2 cm area of upper inner arm skin. Weekly therapeutic DPC doses were additionally applied to the scalp of patients throughout the roughly 23-week study period. Patch tests used Finn chambers with 0.01% DPC on the upper back, scored after 6 days by International Contact Dermatitis Research Group standards. Alopecia areata with under or over 50% scalp involvement, alopecia totalis and alopecia universalis were represented in the patient cohort, which was mostly female. Libraries were combined into a pool for sequencing, and differences in TCR yield between samples came mainly from small differences in library volumes within the pool. Peripheral blood TCR repertoire changes were tracked in vivo in alopecia patients during primary and secondary sensitization to the hapten diphenylcyclopropenone (DPC). Blood was sampled from patients pre-sensitization (week 0) and at 2, 6 and about 24 weeks after DPC sensitization. For TCR sequencing, blood came from 25 to 35 alopecia patients at anywhere from one to four time points (pre-sensitization, 2, 6 and 24 weeks). General findings and caveats noted by the study authors: After repeated subsampling, the strength of the expansion versus patch-test correlation and the threshold at which it became significant changed. Significantly more large CDR3 similarity clusters were formed by expanded TCRs than by pre-sensitization or healthy control sets, consistent with antigen-driven responses. The number of PT1 expanded TCRs positively correlated with patch test score, significant at thresholds 8, 16 and 32 but not 4. DPC sensitization did not change how many TCRs were above 1 in 1000 frequency, and no evidence was found of alterations in global repertoire structure. Alopecia, a presumed autoimmune disease, was present in all patients, so the immune response of the patients might differ from that of healthy individuals.

Worth noting for this clonotype: What antigen it recognizes has not been identified. Base qualities were left out, and no much larger clone turns up one base away.

Library creation used RACE. Sequencing took place on a NextSeq 500. During library preparation, unique molecular identifiers were attached to individual cDNA molecules so that TCRs could be counted in a quantitative, reproducible way. From each blood RNA sample, both TCR alpha and TCR beta chains were sequenced. Processing in the source paper ran as follows. A median of about 89,000 TCRs per sample was observed, with a range of about 20,000 to 690,600. V, J and CDR3 annotation of the TCR reads was performed with the Decombinator software suite. For the PS versus PT1 abundance plots, all samples were subsampled to the same number of TCRs (28,000). Expanded TCRs were defined as absent before sensitization and observed at least eight times at the 2-week time point. The public reads were quality trimmed at Q25 with fastp and then assembled into clones with MiXCR by TCRdb, keeping productive beta chains. Duplicate CDR3 protein sequences are folded into a single record with the most common DNA and genes. These V and J calls derive from TCRdb rather than the authors' analysis. The sample table holds about 380,000 distinct CDR3 sequences, of which roughly 5.3% were seen once. 2.6% of the sample is taken by the ten largest.

What the time point label conveys for this sample: pre-sensitization, week 0. Taken with the paper, the label for treatment or condition translates to: therapeutic diphenylcyclopropenone sensitization with weekly scalp DPC. Blood at each patch-test visit was drawn before the patch test was applied. Patients were eligible if aged 18 to 70, diagnosed with alopecia and judged suitable for DPC therapy, and pregnant patients were excluded. Total RNA was extracted from unfractionated whole blood collected in Tempus Blood RNA tubes. From the germline V gene (reference sequence), CDR1 is SEHNR and CDR2 is FQNEAQ. The CDR3 measures 13 amino acids from cysteine to phenylalanine. Only the CDR3 part of the read is kept: 39 bases, read in frame from the first base. V lost 5 bases and J lost 4 bases; the stretch between them is 11 bases long.

The clonotype was recovered from a woman in her forties or fifties with alopecia areata. Some clones in this sample may be carry-over from other donors' samples. The sample was whole blood, taken in connection with sensitization to the hapten diphenylcyclopropenone (DPC). The chain is encoded by TRBV7-9 joined to TRBJ1-2; the D gene cannot be named for sure. The CDR3 in this case is CASSPAPGYGYTF. In nucleotide form, the sequence is TGTGCCAGCAGCCCCGCCCCAGGCTATGGCTACACCTTC.